The present entry profiles one T cell receptor (beta chain) with its context. Its antigen is still unknown. One base away there is no much larger clone; base qualities are not given. The data stem from a study of blood T cell repertoires in COVID-19 (dated by TCRdb to between 2020 and 2021). About the full investigation: Samples covering the acute and convalescent phases of COVID-19 were provided by collaborators in the United States, Italy and Spain. Samples came from the ongoing ImmuneRACE study (first 160 participants) plus 1,254 subjects from 6 global collaborators. The repertoires were released in a freely available public database intended as a resource for research on the immune response to SARS-CoV-2. Nearly every sample came with metadata listing a de-identified subject ID, COVID-19 status, age in years and sex. Subjects who had been exposed to COVID-19, were actively infected with it, or had recovered from it provided the deeply sampled blood TCRbeta repertoires that made up the dataset. Where available, HLA class I and class II types were obtained from metadata supplied by the sample provider rather than from assay-based typing. The material from the prospective study consisted of cDNA or gDNA derived from T cells, B-cell-depleted T cells, or PBMCs. What the research found in general, with its limitations: How much clinical and demographic metadata was included differed by source and by participant, and the metadata was provided uncurated.

Whole blood was collected in K2EDTA tubes by collaborating institutions according to the institutions' own protocols. For TCRbeta analysis, collaborator samples were shipped as frozen whole blood, as isolated PBMCs, or as DNA extracted from either sample type. At the junction V is shortened by 1 base and J by 10 bases; bases outside the gene matches: 2. The germline V gene specifies MGHRA as CDR1 and YSYEKL as CDR2. The CDR3 numbers 14 residues from cysteine through phenylalanine. Only the CDR3 DNA stays, 42 bases, in frame from base 1. TCRbeta CDR3 regions were amplified from genomic DNA using the immunoSEQ Assay, a bias-controlled multiplex PCR. The original pipeline was this. Nucleated cell counts per sample were estimated from amplification of reference gene primers within the assay. To quantify the absolute abundance of each unique TCRbeta CDR3 rearrangement, sequence reads were collapsed and filtered. For each sample, productive Simpson clonality was calculated by taking the square root of Simpson's diversity index across productive rearrangements. Drawn from immuneACCESS, this table holds only the in-frame rearrangements with V and J called that TCRdb kept. Clones are partly lost; checked studies trace under half to an unresolved V gene and leave the rest unexplained. V and J calls and clone size follow that table, whereas D and trimming were derived from the DNA. This sample is represented by some 180,000 clones; 83% of them were singletons. The ten largest clones take up roughly 1.9% of the sample.

The sample was peripheral blood. This clonotype was obtained from a woman older than 75 with acute or convalescent COVID-19. Recombination connected TRBV4-1 to TRBJ1-6; 9 middle bases align to TRBD1. The DNA sequence is as follows: TGCGCCAGCAGCCAAGGGGACAGGGAGTCACCCCTCCACTTT. This translates into CASSQGDRESPLHF.